These 32 T cell receptor beta chains were all obtained from the same sample, sequenced in a study of blood T cell repertoires in COVID-19. TCRdb's copy holds only in-frame clones and misses some; the assay was immunoSEQ multiplex PCR. Here the sample spans 150,000 to 200,000 clones, 75% to 90% being singletons. The sequenced material came from peripheral blood. The receptor set was obtained from a man between 60 and 75 years old with acute or convalescent COVID-19.

This clone was observed a handful of times. The genes are TRBV28 and TRBJ2-2; TRBD1 agrees at 8 bases. Germline CDR1 and CDR2: MDHEN and SYDVKM. There are 14 residues in the CDR3. V was pared by 6 bases and J by 7 bases, with 7 bases of the junction left unmatched. The CDR3 coding sequence is TGTGCCAGCAGGCGACAGGGGAGCATCGGGGAGCTGTTTTTT. Its protein product is CASRRQGSIGELFF.

The rearrangement links TRBV6-5 to TRBJ1-5; D may be TRBD1 (5 bases). Germline lookup yields CDR1 MNHEY and CDR2 SVGAGI. The CDR3 is 13 residues long. Trimming removed 6 bases at V and 5 bases at J, with 11 bases between. CDR3 coding DNA: TGTGCCAGCAGGCCACAGGCCGATCAGCCCCAGCATTTT. Translation gives CASRPQADQPQHF.

This clone was picked up one time. The rearrangement uses TRBV5-1 and TRBJ2-1; TRBD2 is a possible D gene (5 bases). V shed 2 bases and J shed 9 bases, with 18 bases lying between them. The CDR3 is made up of 15 amino acids. In germline, CDR1 is SGHRS, CDR2 YFSETQ. The DNA of the CDR3 is TGCGCCAGCAGCTTAACAAGCGGCCCTTCGGGTGAGCAGTTCTTC. It is translated as CASSLTSGPSGEQFF.

The chain joins TRBV5-1 to TRBJ1-1; TRBD1 matches at 7 bases. The V gene end was trimmed by 2 bases and the J gene end by 0 bases; junction bases not matched to a gene: 4. CDR1 SGHRS and CDR2 YFSETQ come from the germline V gene. The CDR3 contains 15 residues. CDR3 nucleotide sequence: TGCGCCAGCAGCTTTGGCGGGACAGTGAACACTGAAGCTTTCTTT. Protein product: CASSFGGTVNTEAFF.

The rearrangement joins TRBV10-3 to TRBJ2-3, with D tentatively TRBD2 (6 bases). CDR3 size: 12 residues. Germline V gene lookup returns CDR1 ENHRY and CDR2 SYGVKD. Trimming took 6 bases from V and 2 from J, leaving 6 bases between them. CDR3 residues: CAIRRDTDTQYF. The CDR3 DNA reads as TGTGCCATCAGGCGGGACACAGATACGCAGTATTTT.

The rearrangement uses TRBV27 and TRBJ2-1, with D possibly TRBD1 on 6 matching bases. Germline CDR1 MNHEY, CDR2 SMNVEV (reference sequence). The V end lost 2 bases, the J end lost 9 bases, and 23 bases lay between the germline ends. The CDR3 is 17 residues long. The CDR3 loop is CASSLVSGTGLNGEQFF. DNA of the CDR3: TGTGCCAGCAGTTTAGTGAGTGGCACAGGGTTAAATGGTGAGCAGTTCTTC.

The genes are TRBV6-5 and TRBJ2-1; D call uncertain. V lost 5 bases, J lost 2 bases, and 10 bases lay in between. Germline V gene data show CDR1 as MNHEY and CDR2 as SVGAGI. The CDR3 sequence is 14 residues long. CDR3 sequence (DNA): TGTGCCAGCAGTACGTCTTGGCCCTACAATGAGCAGTTCTTC. It yields the protein CASSTSWPYNEQFF.

The rearrangement uses TRBV4-2 and TRBJ1-6, with TRBD1 as a possible D gene (5 bases). The CDR3 runs to 15 residues. V gave up 4 bases and J gave up 7 bases, with 14 bases separating them. Germline CDR1 is LGHNA and CDR2 is YNFKEQ. The CDR3 is CASSPSRTPNSPLHF. CDR3 DNA: TGTGCCAGCAGCCCGAGTAGGACACCGAATTCACCCCTCCACTTT.

V is TRBV10-2 and J is TRBJ2-3, with 8 bases lining up with TRBD1. The CDR3 is 15 residues long. V was pared by 2 bases and J by 2 bases, with 3 bases of the junction left unmatched. From germline, CDR1 is WSHSY and CDR2 SAAADI. The CDR3 is CASSEGRGHTDTQYF. The CDR3 DNA reads TGCGCCAGCAGTGAGGGCAGGGGGCACACAGATACGCAGTATTTT.

The V gene is TRBV12-3 or TRBV12-4, the J gene TRBJ1-2, with D perhaps matching TRBD1 (6 bases). The CDR3 spans 13 residues. With 3 bases removed from V and 6 bases from J, the gap between germline ends came to 11 bases. CDR3 residues: CASSLYRDDGYTF. DNA for the CDR3: TGTGCCAGCAGTTTGTACAGGGACGATGGCTACACCTTC.

The chain links TRBV6-6 to TRBJ1-1; TRBD1 might be the D (6 bases). V was shortened by 0 bases and J by 5 bases, with 13 bases between the two germline ends. This CDR3 comprises 15 residues. Germline lookup yields CDR1 MNHNY and CDR2 SVGAGI (reference sequence). The CDR3 sequence: CASSYSGGGVTEAFF. The CDR3 DNA sequence: TGTGCCAGCAGTTACTCGGGAGGGGGGGTAACTGAAGCTTTCTTT.

This chain connects TRBV27 to TRBJ2-1, with TRBD2 as a possible D gene (6 bases). V was pared by 5 bases and J by 1 base, with 24 bases between. The CDR3 has 19 residues. Germline values: CDR1 MNHEY, CDR2 SMNVEV (reference sequence). Written as DNA, the CDR3 is TGTGCCAGCAGTATCCGCCTGAAATTCGGAGGGCTGTCCTACAATGAGCAGTTCTTC. Its protein is CASSIRLKFGGLSYNEQFF.

This chain connects TRBV7-2 to TRBJ2-7, with 7 bases identical to TRBD2. The trim removed 2 bases at V and 7 bases at J, leaving 5 bases unmatched. This CDR3 is built from 13 residues. In germline, CDR1 is SGHTA, CDR2 FQGNSA. This CDR3 is CASSLNFGREQYF. In DNA, the CDR3 is TGTGCCAGCAGCTTAAACTTCGGGAGGGAGCAGTACTTC.

The chain uses TRBV6-2 or TRBV6-3 and TRBJ2-7; the D gene is possibly TRBD2 (5 bases). This CDR3 comprises 15 residues. V lost 4 bases, J lost 4 bases, and 17 bases lay in between. CDR1 and CDR2 (germline): MNHEY, SVGEGT. In DNA, the CDR3 is TGTGCCAGCAGTTCCATTAGCGTACCGTTTTACGAGCAGTACTTC. It translates to CASSSISVPFYEQYF.

This clone was seen once. The rearrangement uses TRBV19 and TRBJ1-1, with 9 bases identical to TRBD1. V shed 8 bases, J shed 3 bases, and the junction held 16 bases outside the gene matches. This CDR3 contains 17 residues. Per the germline V gene, CDR1 is LNHDA and CDR2 is SQIVND (reference sequence). CDR3 bases: TGTGCCAGTCGCCTTCGGCGGAGACAGGGGGAGTACACTGAAGCTTTCTTT. This gives the protein CASRLRRRQGEYTEAFF.

The V and J genes are TRBV7-9 and TRBJ2-5; 8 nucleotides match TRBD1. This CDR3 spans 15 amino acids. V dropped 1 base and J dropped 4; count of bases not matched to a gene: 5. From germline, CDR1 is SEHNR and CDR2 FQNEAQ (reference sequence). DNA for the CDR3: TGTGCCAGCAGCTTAGAGGGCAGGGGGCTAGAGACCCAGTACTTC. This codes for CASSLEGRGLETQYF.

V and J are TRBV7-2 and TRBJ1-4; maybe TRBD1 (6 bases). The V and J ends lost 6 bases and 7 bases respectively, with 12 bases between them. CDR3 length: 13 amino acids. Germline CDR1 is SGHTA and CDR2 is FQGNSA. CDR3 bases: TGTGCCAGCAGTCAAAGGGGGGGTGAAAAACTGTTTTTT. Translating it yields CASSQRGGEKLFF.

This sequence joins TRBV18 and TRBJ1-6; TRBD1 aligns across 11 bases. Trimming cost V 6 bases and J 9 bases; bases outside gene matches: 4. CDR1 is KGHSH, CDR2 LQKENI, per germline. CDR3 length: 14 amino acids. The CDR3 sequence: CASSPGQGGSPLHF. The CDR3 nucleotides read TGTGCCAGCTCCCCGGGACAGGGGGGTTCACCCCTCCACTTT.

This clone came up a few times. The rearrangement links TRBV11-2 to TRBJ2-1; 9 bases map to TRBD2. Germline lookup yields CDR1 SGHAT and CDR2 FQNNGV. V shed 1 base and J 5 bases; nucleotides not matched to a gene: 12. The CDR3 is 18 residues long. The CDR3 loop reads CASSLVGGRLAVNNEQFF. The CDR3 region has the DNA TGTGCCAGCAGCTTAGTAGGCGGCAGACTAGCGGTGAACAATGAGCAGTTCTTC.

The rearrangement links TRBV2 to TRBJ1-1, with D perhaps matching TRBD1 (5 bases). Germline V lookup: CDR1 SNHLY, CDR2 FYNNEI. The CDR3 extends over 14 amino acids. The V and J ends lost 7 bases and 4 bases respectively, with 16 bases between them. CDR3 in amino acids: CASNAFRGTTEAFF. CDR3 sequence (DNA): TGTGCCAGCAATGCCTTTAGGGGAACCACTGAAGCTTTCTTT.

As for this clone: Other nucleotide sequences in the sample specify the same CDR3. The chain links TRBV6-5 to TRBJ2-5; D call uncertain. Trimming left V 0 bases short and J 5 bases short, with 10 bases between. This CDR3 comprises 14 residues. Germline assignment: CDR1 MNHEY and CDR2 SVGAGI. CDR3: CASSYSPLQETQYF. CDR3 nucleotides: TGTGCCAGCAGTTACTCGCCCCTCCAGGAGACCCAGTACTTC.

V and J are TRBV5-1 and TRBJ2-1; 10 positions match TRBD1. Germline trimming cut 0 bases from V and 7 bases from J; bases unmatched to any gene: 4. The germline CDR1 and CDR2 sequences are SGHRS and YFSETQ. The CDR3 has 15 residues. The CDR3 DNA follows: TGCGCCAGCAGCTTGGTTCGGGACAGGGGAAATGAGCAGTTCTTC. This codes for CASSLVRDRGNEQFF.

The chain couples TRBV29-1 to TRBJ1-3, with TRBD1 matching 10 bases. Germline loops: CDR1 SQVTM, CDR2 ANQGSEA. CDR3 length: 14 amino acids. V lost 6 bases to trimming and J lost 4 bases; unmatched junction nucleotides: 6. CDR3 DNA sequence: TGCAGCGTCGCCAGACAGGGGGCGGGAAACACCATATATTTT. Residues: CSVARQGAGNTIYF.

The chain carries TRBV29-1 and TRBJ2-3; 8 bases fit TRBD1. Trimming cost V 7 bases and J 2 bases; bases outside gene matches: 11. The CDR3 has 15 amino acids. Germline CDR1 and CDR2: SQVTM and ANQGSEA. CDR3 protein: CSGRTGSRSTDTQYF. The CDR3 DNA reads TGCAGCGGCCGGACAGGGAGTAGGTCCACAGATACGCAGTATTTT.

The chain recombines TRBV6-5 with TRBJ1-1; TRBD1 might be the D (5 bases). V was clipped by 9 bases and J by 7 bases, with 18 bases between them. Germline V lookup: CDR1 MNHEY, CDR2 SVGAGI. The CDR3 runs 13 residues. DNA for the CDR3: TGTGCCAGTTTGGGGCAGCCGATCCATGAAGCTTTCTTT. This translates into CASLGQPIHEAFF.

The chain uses TRBV18 and TRBJ2-1; TRBD1 matches 8 bases. The CDR3 totals 13 residues. V lost 8 bases to trimming and J lost 4 bases; unmatched junction nucleotides: 4. In germline, CDR1 is KGHSH, CDR2 LQKENI. The CDR3: CASGRDRYNEQFF. DNA of the CDR3: TGTGCCAGCGGCCGGGACAGGTACAATGAGCAGTTCTTC.

This clone has just one count. The chain has TRBV19 and TRBJ2-1, with 7 bases lining up with TRBD2. V lost 5 bases and J lost 0; bases outside the gene matches: 7. The CDR3 extends over 16 amino acids. The germline gives CDR1 LNHDA, CDR2 SQIVND (reference sequence). The CDR3 spells CASSLTSVSSYNEQFF. For the CDR3, the DNA is TGTGCCAGTAGTCTCACTAGCGTGAGCTCCTACAATGAGCAGTTCTTC.

The chain links TRBV27 to TRBJ2-1; perhaps TRBD1 as D (9 bases). Germline lookup yields CDR1 MNHEY and CDR2 SMNVEV (reference sequence). CDR3 length equals 18 residues. V shed 3 bases and J shed 6 bases, with 24 bases lying between them. The CDR3 DNA is TGTGCCAGCAGTTTCTTGGGACAGGGAGCGGGAGAGGTCAATGAGCAGTTCTTC. This translates into CASSFLGQGAGEVNEQFF.

The genes are TRBV11-2 and TRBJ2-1; TRBD2 might be the D (6 bases). Between the trimmed V and J ends, which lost 1 base and 6 bases, there was a span of 10 bases. From germline, CDR1 is SGHAT and CDR2 FQNNGV. The length of the CDR3 is 14 residues. The CDR3 reads CASSLGLVSNEQFF. In DNA form, the CDR3 reads TGTGCCAGCAGCTTAGGACTAGTATCCAATGAGCAGTTCTTC.

CDR3 in amino acids: CASSPGLAGVETQYF. In DNA form, the CDR3 reads TGTGCCAGCAGCCCGGGACTAGCGGGAGTGGAGACCCAGTACTTC. V gene TRBV9 combines with J gene TRBJ2-5, with TRBD2 matching 14 bases. This CDR3 region has 15 residues. Looked up from germline, CDR1 is SGDLS and CDR2 is YYNGEE. Trimming removed 4 bases from V and 5 bases from J; junction bases left unmatched: 4.

The chain links TRBV11-2 to TRBJ2-1; TRBD2 aligns across 9 bases. The CDR3 is made up of 15 amino acids. J was trimmed by 7 bases and V by 3 bases; bases with no gene match: 7. CDR1 and CDR2 from the germline V gene are SGHAT and FQNNGV. The CDR3 DNA sequence: TGTGCCAGCAGCTTGCTCGCGGGAGGGGGGAATGAGCAGTTCTTC. Amino acid sequence: CASSLLAGGGNEQFF.

The chain joins TRBV5-1 to TRBJ1-1, with D maybe TRBD1 (5 bases). Trimming took 1 base from V and 1 from J, leaving 8 bases between them. The CDR3 is 14 amino acids. Germline V gene lookup returns CDR1 SGHRS and CDR2 YFSETQ. The CDR3 coding sequence is TGCGCCAGCAGCTTGAGTACAGGGAACACTGAAGCTTTCTTT. Its protein is CASSLSTGNTEAFF.